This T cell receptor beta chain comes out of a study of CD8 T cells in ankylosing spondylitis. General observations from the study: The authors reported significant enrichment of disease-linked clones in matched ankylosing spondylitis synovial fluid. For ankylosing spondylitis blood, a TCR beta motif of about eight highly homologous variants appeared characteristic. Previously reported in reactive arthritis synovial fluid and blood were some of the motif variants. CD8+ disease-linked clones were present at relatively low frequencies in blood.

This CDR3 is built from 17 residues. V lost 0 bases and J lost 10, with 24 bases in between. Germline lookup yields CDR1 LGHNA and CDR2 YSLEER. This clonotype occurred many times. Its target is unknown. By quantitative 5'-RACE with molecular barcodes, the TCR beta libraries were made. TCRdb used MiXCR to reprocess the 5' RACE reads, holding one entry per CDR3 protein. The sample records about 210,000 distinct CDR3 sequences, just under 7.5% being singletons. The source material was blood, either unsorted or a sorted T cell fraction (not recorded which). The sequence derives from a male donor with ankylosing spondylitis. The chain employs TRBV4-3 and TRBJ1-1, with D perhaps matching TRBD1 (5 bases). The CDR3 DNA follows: TGCGCCAGCAGCCAAGAGGGGGTGGGCAGGGCCCCTTATGGAGCTTTCTTT. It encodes CASSQEGVGRAPYGAFF.